The 9 T cell receptor beta chains below come from one sample, sequenced in a study of early T cells in non-severe SARS-CoV-2 infection. Via MiXCR, TCRdb re-called the 5' RACE reads, giving one row per CDR3 protein. The sample records under 35,000 distinct CDR3 sequences, roughly 5% being singletons. Sequencing was performed on whole blood. These receptors came from an adult who was a healthcare worker with PCR-confirmed SARS-CoV-2 infection or an uninfected control (not recorded which).

This clonotype occurred a few times. The chain links TRBV6-2 or TRBV6-3 to TRBJ2-7; TRBD1 is a possible D gene (5 bases). The V end was cut by 6 bases, the J end by 3 bases, with 18 bases between. Germline V CDR1 and CDR2: MNHEY, SVGEGT. The CDR3 spans 15 residues. The CDR3 coding sequence is TGTGCCAGCAGACCGACAGCAGCGAAAGACTACGAGCAGTACTTC. Translating it yields CASRPTAAKDYEQYF.

This clonotype was observed many times. The rearrangement joins TRBV5-1 to TRBJ2-6; possible D gene TRBD1, 6 bases. V shed 1 base and J shed 0 bases, with 11 bases lying between them. The germline CDR1 and CDR2 sequences are SGHRS and YFSETQ. CDR3 length: 17 residues. Here the CDR3 DNA reads TGCGCCAGCAGCTTGCCGGGACAAGCCTCTGGGGCCAACGTCCTGACTTTC. Amino acid sequence: CASSLPGQASGANVLTF.

This clonotype came up many times. The chain uses TRBV6-1 and TRBJ2-1; TRBD2 aligns across 8 bases. Trimming cost V 6 bases and J 2 bases; bases outside gene matches: 9. Germline lookup yields CDR1 MNHNS and CDR2 SASEGT. This CDR3 is built from 16 residues. In DNA form, the CDR3 reads TGTGCCAGCAGGCCTTGGGTAGCGGGACCCTACAATGAGCAGTTCTTC. It encodes CASRPWVAGPYNEQFF.

This clonotype occurred many times. This sequence joins TRBV7-9 and TRBJ2-7, with 10 nucleotides matching TRBD2. Germline CDR1 is SEHNR and CDR2 is FQNEAQ (reference sequence). The trim removed 5 bases at V and 3 bases at J, leaving 7 bases unmatched. This CDR3 is built from 15 residues. Written as DNA, the CDR3 is TGTGCCAGCAGCCCTCGGACTAGCGGAAGCTACGAGCAGTACTTC. It yields the protein CASSPRTSGSYEQYF.

There are many counts of this clonotype. This chain links TRBV24-1 with TRBJ2-1, with a possible D match to TRBD1 (5 bases). V was cut by 9 bases and J by 6 bases, with 11 bases left in between. Germline CDR1 KGHDR, CDR2 SFDVKD. The CDR3 is made up of 12 amino acids. Written as DNA, the CDR3 is TGTGCCACCTACTCCGACAGCAATGAGCAGTTCTTC. Its translation is CATYSDSNEQFF.

This clonotype was seen at least ten times. The rearrangement links TRBV20-1 to TRBJ2-3, with D perhaps TRBD1 (5 bases). The CDR3 covers 13 residues. With 1 base removed from V and 5 bases from J, the gap between germline ends came to 10 bases. The germline gives CDR1 DFQATT, CDR2 SNEGSKA (reference sequence). The CDR3 loop reads CSARGTIVDTQYF. The CDR3 DNA reads as TGCAGTGCTAGAGGGACAATCGTAGATACGCAGTATTTT.

There are many counts of this clonotype. The V and J genes are TRBV7-2 and TRBJ1-1; TRBD1 is a possible D gene (5 bases). The germline V and J ends were trimmed by 8 bases and 7 bases, with 11 bases remaining between them. Germline CDR1 reads SGHTA; CDR2 reads FQGNSA. This CDR3 comprises 11 residues. The DNA for the CDR3 is TGTGCCAGCGCGGGGGTCGTTGAAGCTTTCTTT. This codes for CASAGVVEAFF.

This clonotype showed up many times. The chain carries TRBV7-6 and TRBJ2-1; 9 positions match TRBD2. CDR3 length: 15 amino acids. V was clipped by 8 bases and J by 6 bases; unmatched bases: 11. From germline, CDR1 is SGHVS and CDR2 FNYEAQ. The CDR3 sequence is CASSALAGVPNEQFF. The DNA for the CDR3 is TGTGCCAGCTCGGCTTTAGCGGGAGTTCCCAATGAGCAGTTCTTC.

V and J are TRBV5-1 and TRBJ2-7; tentatively, D is TRBD2 (5 bases). V lost 0 bases to trimming and J lost 0 bases, with 10 bases between them. CDR1 is SGHRS and CDR2 is YFSETQ in the germline V gene. CDR3 length: 15 residues. The CDR3 DNA is TGCGCCAGCAGCTTGGGGCCGGGAAGCTCCTACGAGCAGTACTTC. It is translated as CASSLGPGSSYEQYF.